Listed here are 29 T cell receptor beta chains from one sample, sequenced in a study of blood T cells in healthy people across ages. With a J-beta primer mix and a sample-barcoded 5' primer, a second PCR ran about 7 to 12 cycles. TCRdb reprocessed the 5' RACE reads via MiXCR and lists one record per CDR3 protein. Among about 580,000 distinct CDR3 sequences listed, around 48% were seen once. Sequenced material: blood. The receptors were gathered from a man at least 80 years old in good health.

The chain combines TRBV5-1 with TRBJ1-6, with unresolved D. Germline V gene lookup returns CDR1 SGHRS and CDR2 YFSETQ. With 0 bases removed from V and 7 bases from J, the gap between germline ends came to 8 bases. CDR3 length: 14 amino acids. The CDR3 sequence: CASSLVAGNSPLHF. The CDR3 region has the DNA TGCGCCAGCAGCTTGGTGGCAGGCAATTCACCCCTCCACTTT. The whole variable domain, remainder taken from reference TRBV5-1 and TRBJ1-6, is KAGVTQTPRYLIKTRGQQVTLSCSPISGHRSVSWYQQTPGQGLQFLFEYFSETQRNKGNFPGRFSGRQFSNSRSEMNVSTLELGDSALYLCASSLVAGNSPLHFGNGTRLTVT.

This clonotype has a count of ten or more. The CDR3 bases are TGCAGCGCTGCGCCGGGACAGAGCACAGATACGCAGTATTTT. Its translation is CSAAPGQSTDTQYF. This chain uses TRBV29-1 with TRBJ2-3; 7 positions agree with TRBD1. Germline V gene sequence: CDR1 SQVTM, CDR2 ANQGSEA. Unmatched junction bases numbered 7, after V lost 7 bases and J lost 0 bases. This CDR3 has 14 amino acids.

The chain has TRBV7-2 and TRBJ2-7; D assignment may be TRBD1 or TRBD2 (5 bases each). In germline, CDR1 is SGHTA, CDR2 FQGNSA. V was trimmed by 2 bases and J by 2 bases, leaving 10 bases between them. The length of the CDR3 is 14 residues. CDR3 sequence: CASSLPGTPYEQYF. As DNA, the CDR3 is TGTGCCAGCAGCTTACCGGGGACCCCCTACGAGCAGTACTTC.

With regard to this clonotype: Since a much larger clone is just one base distant, this may be a read error. This chain uses TRBV20-1 with TRBJ1-2; 12 positions agree with TRBD1. The CDR3 covers 15 residues. Germline trimming cut 8 bases from V and 5 bases from J; bases unmatched to any gene: 12. The germline V gene encodes CDR1 DFQATT and CDR2 SNEGSKA (reference sequence). The CDR3 spells CSTQRRGQGAYGYTF. The DNA for the CDR3 is TGCAGTACCCAACGGAGGGGACAGGGGGCGTATGGCTACACCTTC.

This chain links TRBV7-2 with TRBJ2-7; the D gene is possibly TRBD2 (6 bases). The DNA end is more similar to TRBJ2-5, so the J call may be wrong. This CDR3 comprises 17 residues. The germline V gene encodes CDR1 SGHTA and CDR2 FQGNSA. CDR3 in amino acids: CASSLVGGGSLQETQYF. The CDR3 coding sequence is TGTGCCAGCAGCTTAGTGGGGGGTGGAAGCCTGCAAGAGACCCAGTACTTC.

The V gene is TRBV28, the J gene TRBJ2-7; D call uncertain. There are 11 residues in the CDR3. V was pared by 6 bases and J by 6 bases, with 9 bases between. Germline V gene data show CDR1 as MDHEN and CDR2 as SYDVKM. The CDR3 reads CASRAHSEQYF. The CDR3 nucleotides are TGTGCCAGCAGGGCTCATTCCGAGCAGTACTTC.

This clonotype has at least ten counts. V gene TRBV7-9 combines with J gene TRBJ2-1; TRBD2 agrees at 12 bases. The CDR3 spans 16 residues. CDR1 and CDR2 (germline): SEHNR, FQNEAQ (reference sequence). V was clipped by 5 bases and J by 7 bases; unmatched bases: 9. As DNA, the CDR3 is TGTGCCAGCAGCCCGCGACTAGCGGGAGTAATGAATGAGCAGTTCTTC. This gives the protein CASSPRLAGVMNEQFF.

This clonotype was counted only a few times. A much larger clone lies one base from this, so it may be a read error. V and J are TRBV6-5 and TRBJ2-1; D is unresolved. The CDR3 spans 14 residues. The V gene's germline CDR1 is MNHEY and CDR2 SVGAGI. CDR3 DNA: TGTGCCAGCAGTGACTCGACATTCTACAATGAGCAGTTCTTC. Amino acids: CASSDSTFYNEQFF.

This chain uses TRBV7-2 with TRBJ1-2, with TRBD1 matching over 11 bases. This CDR3 spans 13 amino acids. V shed 5 bases, J shed 7 bases, and the junction held 3 bases outside the gene matches. Germline-derived CDR1 and CDR2 are SGHTA and FQGNSA. This chain's CDR3 is CASSHGTGGGYTF. The DNA for the CDR3 is TGTGCCAGCAGCCATGGGACAGGGGGTGGCTACACCTTC.

In this sample, this clonotype turned up a few times. The rearrangement joins TRBV6-6 to TRBJ2-6; 9 positions match TRBD2. This CDR3 has 14 amino acids. Germline CDR1 MNHNY, CDR2 SVGAGI (reference sequence). The V and J ends lost 6 bases and 12 bases, in that order; junction bases with no gene match: 9. For the CDR3, the DNA is TGTGCCAGCAGATTAGCGGGAGCGTCTCTCGTCCTGACTTTC. Amino acids: CASRLAGASLVLTF.

In this sample, this clonotype turned up a few times. The chain employs TRBV6-5 and TRBJ1-1; possible D gene TRBD1, 5 bases. V gave up 7 bases and J gave up 2 bases, with 20 bases separating them. Germline lookup yields CDR1 MNHEY and CDR2 SVGAGI. CDR3 length: 16 residues. DNA for the CDR3: TGTGCCAGCACCCCCGGACTCGACAGAATTAACACTGAAGCTTTCTTT. As protein: CASTPGLDRINTEAFF.

DNA of the CDR3: TGCAGTGCTAGAGCCCCGGACAGGGGGTACTATGGCTACACCTTC. Translating it yields CSARAPDRGYYGYTF. The V and J genes are TRBV20-1 and TRBJ1-2, with 10 bases lining up with TRBD1. CDR3 length: 15 residues. Germline V gene data show CDR1 as DFQATT and CDR2 as SNEGSKA (reference sequence). The V gene end was trimmed by 1 base and the J gene end by 3 bases; junction bases not matched to a gene: 5.

The CDR3 protein is CASSLTGRPSEQYF. CDR3 DNA: TGTGCCAGCAGCTTAACTGGGAGACCTAGCGAGCAGTACTTC. V usage is TRBV7-2 and J usage is TRBJ2-7; tentative D call: TRBD2 (5 bases). The CDR3 has 14 residues. Germline V gene lookup returns CDR1 SGHTA and CDR2 FQGNSA. The ends were cut back, 2 bases at V and 6 bases at J, with 14 bases in the middle.

The CDR3 DNA reads as TGTGCCATCAGTGGGGGAAGTGACTACGAGCAGTACTTC. Translation: CAISGGSDYEQYF. V is TRBV10-3 and J is TRBJ2-7; D call uncertain. This CDR3 has 13 residues. Trimming shortened V by 4 bases and J by 3 bases, and 10 bases separated the two germline ends. Germline CDR1 is ENHRY and CDR2 is SYGVKD.

The table lists this clonotype with many counts. The rearrangement uses TRBV6-5 and TRBJ2-5; 10 nucleotides line up with TRBD2. The CDR3 totals 16 residues. Germline lookup yields CDR1 MNHEY and CDR2 SVGAGI. With V trimmed by 0 bases and J by 1 base, 2 bases remained unmatched. CDR3 amino acids: CASSYSVAGGQETQYF. CDR3 nucleotide sequence: TGTGCCAGCAGTTACTCTGTAGCGGGGGGCCAAGAGACCCAGTACTTC.

This clonotype was detected a few times. The chain has TRBV5-5 and TRBJ2-6; D remains unclear. V lost 4 bases, J lost 0 bases, and 8 bases lay in between. The germline gives CDR1 SGHKS, CDR2 YYEKEE (reference sequence). This CDR3 is built from 15 residues. The CDR3 loop is CASSGWGSGANVLTF. DNA for the CDR3: TGTGCCAGCAGCGGGTGGGGCTCTGGGGCCAACGTCCTGACTTTC.

The J gene is TRBJ2-7, the V gene TRBV20-1; 9 nucleotides agree with TRBD1. V gave up 6 bases and J gave up 4 bases; unmatched junction bases: 7. CDR3 length: 13 residues. Germline V gene data show CDR1 as DFQATT and CDR2 as SNEGSKA (reference sequence). CDR3 in amino acids: CSADHRGQYEQYF. CDR3 nucleotides: TGCAGTGCAGACCACAGGGGGCAATACGAGCAGTACTTC.

The genes are TRBV7-9 and TRBJ2-5; maybe TRBD1 (5 bases). Germline CDR1 is SEHNR and CDR2 is FQNEAQ (reference sequence). Trimming left V 4 bases short and J 1 base short, with 16 bases between. The CDR3 is 16 residues long. The CDR3 spells CASSSIGVQGQETQYF. CDR3 coding DNA: TGTGCCAGCAGCTCTATCGGCGTTCAGGGCCAAGAGACCCAGTACTTC.

This clonotype was seen more than once but under ten times. This rearrangement joins TRBV7-2 to TRBJ2-5; no firm D call. The J call is in doubt because the DNA end fits TRBJ2-7 better. Germline V gene lookup returns CDR1 SGHTA and CDR2 FQGNSA. The CDR3 extends over 14 amino acids. CDR3 sequence (DNA): TGTGCCAGCATGTGGGTCCCGGTTAACTACGAGCAGTACTTC. Its protein product is CASMWVPVNYEQYF.

The V gene is TRBV7-2, the J gene TRBJ2-3, with 11 bases aligning to TRBD2. The V gene's germline CDR1 is SGHTA and CDR2 FQGNSA. CDR3 length: 17 amino acids. The trim removed 5 bases at V and 2 bases at J, leaving 9 bases unmatched. The CDR3 coding sequence is TGTGCCAGCAGCGCCGCAAGACTAGCGGGAAACACAGATACGCAGTATTTT. Encoded protein: CASSAARLAGNTDTQYF.

This clonotype has more than one count but fewer than ten. J is TRBJ2-5 and V is TRBV5-1; 9 nucleotides line up with TRBD2. Germline V gives CDR1 SGHRS, CDR2 YFSETQ. The CDR3 extends over 16 amino acids. V shed 0 bases, J shed 5 bases, and the junction held 8 bases outside the gene matches. The CDR3 bases are TGCGCCAGCAGCTTGGTAACGCGGGAGGGGCAGGAGACCCAGTACTTC. This gives the protein CASSLVTREGQETQYF.

The rearrangement uses TRBV12-3 or TRBV12-4 and TRBJ2-7; possibly TRBD1 or TRBD2 for D (5 bases each). Between the trimmed V and J ends, which lost 5 bases and 7 bases, there was a span of 18 bases. This CDR3 comprises 14 residues. CDR3 in amino acids: CASSTGTTLGEQYF. Written as DNA, the CDR3 is TGTGCCAGCAGTACCGGGACCACACTGGGAGAGCAGTACTTC.

V and J are TRBV6-6 and TRBJ1-2; maybe TRBD1 (5 bases). Per the germline V gene, CDR1 is MNHNY and CDR2 is SVGAGI (reference sequence). The ends were cut back, 0 bases at V and 6 bases at J, with 11 bases in the middle. The CDR3 contains 14 residues. The CDR3, as DNA: TGTGCCAGCAGTTACTCCGCCAGGGTGGATGGCTACACCTTC. Amino acids: CASSYSARVDGYTF.

V is TRBV9 and J is TRBJ2-1; 7 bases match TRBD2. Germline CDR1 reads SGDLS; CDR2 reads YYNGEE. After removal of 4 bases from V and 5 bases from J, the junction contained 12 bases not matched to a gene. The length of the CDR3 is 16 residues. CDR3 region: CASSRSELARNNEQFF. DNA for the CDR3: TGTGCCAGCAGCCGATCCGAACTAGCGAGGAACAATGAGCAGTTCTTC.

This clonotype was seen more than once but under ten times. The rearrangement joins TRBV6-2 or TRBV6-3 to TRBJ2-7; a possible D gene is TRBD2 (5 bases). The germline V and J ends were trimmed by 0 bases and 3 bases, with 9 bases remaining between them. Germline CDR1 is MNHEY and CDR2 is SVGEGT. There are 14 residues in the CDR3. The CDR3 reads CASSYSYGVYEQYF. The DNA of the CDR3 is TGTGCCAGCAGTTACTCATACGGGGTCTACGAGCAGTACTTC.

To note about this clonotype: This sequence may be a read error, since a much larger clone differs from it by one base. This chain joins TRBV6-5 and TRBJ2-3; TRBD1 might be the D (7 bases). Germline CDR1 and CDR2: MNHEY and SVGAGI. CDR3 length equals 12 residues. Trimming removed 10 bases from V and 2 bases from J, with 10 bases in between. CDR3 bases: TGTGCCATCAGGGGGGTCACAGATACGCAGTATTTT. The encoded protein is CAIRGVTDTQYF.

A note on this clonotype: A clone one base away is much larger, so this may be a read error. CDR3 region: CASSRQGSDSPPHF. The CDR3 nucleotides read TGTGCCAGCAGCAGACAGGGTAGCGATTCACCCCCCCACTTT. V is TRBV11-1 and J is TRBJ1-6, with 7 bases identical to TRBD1. There are 14 residues in the CDR3. Germline V gives CDR1 SGHAT, CDR2 FQDESV (reference sequence).

This sequence joins TRBV28 and TRBJ2-5, with D perhaps matching TRBD1 (6 bases). The better agreement between TRBJ2-7 and the DNA end casts doubt on the J call. Germline CDR1 is MDHEN and CDR2 is SYDVKM. This CDR3 region has 14 residues. Here the CDR3 reads CASSSTGSRYEQYF. CDR3 DNA sequence: TGTGCCAGCAGTTCCACAGGGTCCCGCTACGAGCAGTACTTC.

J is TRBJ1-2 and V is TRBV6-5, with D unclear. The CDR3 totals 13 residues. CDR1 and CDR2 from the germline V gene are MNHEY and SVGAGI. V gave up 7 bases and J gave up 8 bases, with 17 bases separating them. The CDR3 sequence: CASTRDPSHGYTF. CDR3 DNA sequence: TGTGCCAGCACCCGAGACCCATCCCACGGCTACACCTTC.